By frequency in the sample, the clone carrying this TCR beta chain is medium-sized. Antigen specificity is unknown. Because this beta chain is a stray read in a library intended to capture alpha chains, its abundance should not be given much weight. The time point: sample taken at primary tumor resection. This specimen belongs to a study of spatial heterogeneity in lung cancer. Study-wide results and limits: Counts of expanded intratumoral alpha and beta TCRs tracked tumor mutation counts.

TCRdb called the 5' RACE reads again in MiXCR, with one record for every CDR3 protein. The sample has about 14,000 distinct CDR3 sequences; 5.5% to 6% are singletons. V lost 5 bases to trimming and J lost 0 bases, with 9 bases between them. The germline V gene has CDR1 SQVTM and CDR2 ANQGSEA. CDR3 size: 13 residues. The sample here was lung tumor tissue, taken at surgery. This TCR was sampled from a female donor with early-stage non-small cell lung cancer. The chain recombines TRBV29-1 with TRBJ2-3; D gene unclear. The CDR3 region is CSVSLPSTDTQYF. As DNA, the CDR3 is TGCAGCGTTAGCCTACCGAGCACAGATACGCAGTATTTT.